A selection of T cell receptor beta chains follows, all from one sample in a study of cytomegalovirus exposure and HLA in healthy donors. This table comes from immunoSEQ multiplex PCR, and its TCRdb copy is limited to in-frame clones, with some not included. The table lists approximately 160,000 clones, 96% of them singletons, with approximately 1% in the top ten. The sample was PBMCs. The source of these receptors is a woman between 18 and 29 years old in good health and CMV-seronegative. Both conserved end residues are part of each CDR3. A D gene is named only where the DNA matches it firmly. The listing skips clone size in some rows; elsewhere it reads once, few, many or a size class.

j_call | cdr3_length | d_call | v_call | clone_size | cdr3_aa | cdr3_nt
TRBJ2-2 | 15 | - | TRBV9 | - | CASAWGVSSPGELFF | TGTGCCAGCGCCTGGGGCGTCTCTTCTCCCGGGGAGCTGTTTTTT
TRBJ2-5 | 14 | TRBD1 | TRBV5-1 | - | CASGRDRGVETQYF | TGCGCCAGCGGCCGGGACAGGGGGGTAGAGACCCAGTACTTC
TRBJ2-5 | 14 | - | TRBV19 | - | CASSISEGTETQYF | TGTGCCAGTAGTATCTCGGAGGGAACGGAGACCCAGTACTTC
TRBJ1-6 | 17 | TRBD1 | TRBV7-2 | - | CASSPRDRSSYNSPLHF | TGTGCCAGCAGCCCCCGGGACAGGAGCTCCTATAATTCACCCCTCCACTTT
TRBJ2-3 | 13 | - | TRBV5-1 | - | CASRGANTDTQYF | TGCGCCAGCAGGGGGGCAAACACAGATACGCAGTATTTT
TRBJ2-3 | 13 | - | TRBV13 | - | CASSGQGLDTQYF | TGTGCCAGCAGCGGGCAGGGGTTAGATACGCAGTATTTT
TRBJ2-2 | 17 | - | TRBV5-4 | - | CASSFGFVGGNTGELFF | TGTGCCAGCAGCTTCGGGTTCGTGGGGGGGAACACCGGGGAGCTGTTTTTT
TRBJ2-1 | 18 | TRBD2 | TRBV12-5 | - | CASGLGRLAGGLINEQFF | TGTGCTAGTGGTTTGGGAAGACTAGCGGGGGGCTTAATCAATGAGCAGTTCTTC
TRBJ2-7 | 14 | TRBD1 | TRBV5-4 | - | CASSSGTGLDEQYF | TGTGCCAGCAGCTCGGGGACAGGGTTGGACGAGCAGTACTTC
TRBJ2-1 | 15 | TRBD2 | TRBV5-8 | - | CASSLGLAEYNEQFF | TGTGCCAGCAGCTTAGGACTAGCGGAGTACAATGAGCAGTTCTTC
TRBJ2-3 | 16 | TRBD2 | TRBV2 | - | CASSYASGTRMDTQYF | TGTGCCAGCTCATACGCCTCCGGGACTAGGATGGATACGCAGTATTTT
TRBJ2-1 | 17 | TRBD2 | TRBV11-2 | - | CASSSQHSGGRRNEQFF | TGTGCCAGCAGCTCTCAGCATAGCGGGGGGCGACGGAATGAGCAGTTCTTC
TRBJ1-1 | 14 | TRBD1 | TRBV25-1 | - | CASSEEGRGQEAFF | TGTGCCAGCAGTGAAGAGGGCAGGGGGCAGGAGGCTTTCTTT
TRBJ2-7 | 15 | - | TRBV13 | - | CASSPNGQSSYEQYF | TGTGCCAGCAGCCCGAACGGACAGAGCTCCTACGAGCAGTACTTC
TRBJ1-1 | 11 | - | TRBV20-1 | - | CSARDITEAFF | TGCAGTGCTAGAGATATCACTGAAGCTTTCTTT
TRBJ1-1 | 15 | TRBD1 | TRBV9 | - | CASSVEGTGGAEAFF | TGTGCCAGCAGCGTAGAGGGAACAGGGGGCGCTGAAGCTTTCTTT
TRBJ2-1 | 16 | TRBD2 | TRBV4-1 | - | CASSQDRPSGVNEQFF | TGCGCCAGCAGCCAAGATCGCCCTAGCGGGGTTAATGAGCAGTTCTTC
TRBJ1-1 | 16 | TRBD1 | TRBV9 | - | CASSARSQTGATEAFF | TGTGCCAGCAGCGCGCGTTCTCAAACAGGGGCGACTGAAGCTTTCTTT
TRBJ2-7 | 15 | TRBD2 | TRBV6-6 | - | CASSYPSGGAGEQYF | TGTGCCAGCAGTTACCCTAGCGGGGGGGCTGGGGAGCAGTACTTC
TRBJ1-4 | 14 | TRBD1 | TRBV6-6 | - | CASSPPGGGEKLFF | TGTGCCAGCAGCCCACCAGGGGGCGGTGAAAAACTGTTTTTT
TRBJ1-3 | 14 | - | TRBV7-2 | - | CASSGGISGNTIYF | TGTGCCAGCAGTGGCGGCATCTCTGGAAACACCATATATTTT
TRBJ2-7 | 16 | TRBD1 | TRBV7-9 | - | CASSTNRDSLSYEQYF | TGTGCCAGCAGCACCAACCGGGACAGCCTTTCCTACGAGCAGTACTTC
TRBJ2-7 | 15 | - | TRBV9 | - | CASSEGGGATYEQYF | TGTGCCAGCAGCGAAGGGGGCGGGGCAACCTACGAGCAGTACTTC
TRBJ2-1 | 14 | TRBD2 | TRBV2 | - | CASTRTRMENEQFF | TGTGCCAGCACTCGGACTAGAATGGAAAATGAGCAGTTCTTC
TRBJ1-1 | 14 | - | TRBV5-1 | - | CASRPGLSNAEAFF | TGCGCCAGCAGGCCCGGTCTGTCCAACGCTGAAGCTTTCTTT
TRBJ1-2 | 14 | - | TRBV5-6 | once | CASSPPNRDSHYTF | TGTGCCAGCAGCCCACCAAACCGGGACTCTCACTACACCTTC
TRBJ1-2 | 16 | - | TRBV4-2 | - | CASSQELGFQNYGYTF | TGTGCCAGCAGCCAAGAACTGGGCTTTCAGAACTATGGCTACACCTTC
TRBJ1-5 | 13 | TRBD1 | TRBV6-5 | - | CASSRTGDQPQHF | TGTGCCAGCAGCAGGACAGGAGATCAGCCCCAGCATTTT
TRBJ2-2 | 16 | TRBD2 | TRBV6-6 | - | CASSYPSGGNTGELFF | TGTGCCAGCAGTTACCCTAGCGGGGGAAACACCGGGGAGCTGTTTTTT
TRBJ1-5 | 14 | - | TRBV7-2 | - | CASSSDSFNQPQHF | TGTGCCAGCAGCTCGGACAGTTTCAATCAGCCCCAGCATTTT
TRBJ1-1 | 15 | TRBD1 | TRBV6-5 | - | CARYRGRRIDTEAFF | TGTGCCAGGTACAGGGGGCGAAGGATCGACACTGAAGCTTTCTTT
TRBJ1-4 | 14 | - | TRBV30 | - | CAWSASRGNEKLFF | TGTGCCTGGAGTGCGAGCAGGGGTAATGAAAAACTGTTTTTT
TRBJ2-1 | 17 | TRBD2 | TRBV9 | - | CASSETGTSGGYNEQFF | TGTGCCAGCAGCGAAACCGGGACTAGCGGGGGATACAATGAGCAGTTCTTC
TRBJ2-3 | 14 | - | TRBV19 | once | CASSKGVGTDTQYF | TGTGCCAGTAGTAAAGGGGTCGGCACAGATACGCAGTATTTT
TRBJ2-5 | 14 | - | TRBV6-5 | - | CASSEGGSSATQYF | TGTGCCAGCAGTGAAGGCGGCAGCTCAGCGACCCAGTACTTC
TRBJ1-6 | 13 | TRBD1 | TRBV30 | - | CAWGTANNSPLHF | TGTGCCTGGGGGACAGCTAATAATTCACCCCTCCACTTT
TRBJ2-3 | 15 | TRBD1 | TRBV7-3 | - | CASSSGQGGTDTQYF | TGTGCCAGCAGCTCGGGACAGGGTGGCACAGATACGCAGTATTTT
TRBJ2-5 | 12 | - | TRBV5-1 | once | CASSYPEETQYF | TGCGCCAGCAGTTACCCGGAGGAGACCCAGTACTTC
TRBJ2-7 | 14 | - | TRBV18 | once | CASSPTQFSYEQYF | TGTGCCAGCTCACCAACTCAATTCTCCTACGAGCAGTACTTC
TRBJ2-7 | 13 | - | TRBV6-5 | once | CASSYSLAYEQYF | TGTGCCAGCAGTTACTCCCTAGCGTACGAGCAGTACTTC
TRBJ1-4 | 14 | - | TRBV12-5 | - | CASARPGRSEKLFF | TGTGCTAGCGCTCGGCCAGGGCGATCTGAAAAACTGTTTTTT
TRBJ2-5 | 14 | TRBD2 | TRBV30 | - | CAWSVAGAGETQYF | TGTGCCTGGAGTGTAGCGGGGGCGGGGGAGACCCAGTACTTC
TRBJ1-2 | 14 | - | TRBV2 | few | CASTQLLSVYGYTF | TGTGCCAGCACCCAGTTGTTGTCAGTCTATGGCTACACCTTC
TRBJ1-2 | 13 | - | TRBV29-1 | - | CSVEEQGNYGYTF | TGCAGCGTTGAAGAGCAGGGTAACTATGGCTACACCTTC
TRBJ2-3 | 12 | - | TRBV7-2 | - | CATGGRTDTQYF | TGTGCCACAGGGGGGAGGACAGATACGCAGTATTTT
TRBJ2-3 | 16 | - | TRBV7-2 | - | CASRSSGRGSTDTQYF | TGTGCCAGCAGGTCCTCGGGACGGGGGAGCACAGATACGCAGTATTTT
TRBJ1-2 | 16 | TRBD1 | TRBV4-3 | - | CASSQDGTGGDYGYTF | TGCGCCAGCAGCCAAGATGGCACAGGGGGCGATTATGGCTACACCTTC